This note documents a single T cell receptor beta chain sequence. Trimming at V came to 5 bases and at J to 4 bases, leaving 6 bases not matched to a gene. The CDR3 is 15 residues long. Germline CDR1 and CDR2: SGHTA and FQGNSA. Sequencing used immunoSEQ multiplex PCR; TCRdb keeps in-frame clones, though not all of them. The repertoire consists of roughly 150,000 clones, with about 80% occurring once and the leading ten covering over 2%. This specimen comes from a study of blood T cell repertoires in COVID-19. Study background: Acute and convalescent COVID-19 specimens originated in the United States, Italy and Spain. Nucleic acid was either cDNA or gDNA, and it came from T cells, B-cell-depleted T cells, or PBMCs.

The chain couples TRBV7-2 to TRBJ2-5, with TRBD1 identical over 11 bases. The sample comprised peripheral blood. The receptor comes from a woman aged 80 or over with acute or convalescent COVID-19. The CDR3 loop is CASSQDRGRGETQYF. The CDR3 nucleotides read TGTGCCAGCAGCCAGGACAGGGGGCGGGGAGAGACCCAGTACTTC.